The 17 T cell receptor beta chains below come from one sample, sequenced in a study of blood T cells in healthy people across ages. A second PCR, run for roughly 7 to 11 cycles, used a sample-barcoded 5' primer plus a J-beta primer mix. TCRdb called the 5' RACE reads again in MiXCR, with one record for every CDR3 protein. The sample includes about 1.4 million distinct CDR3 sequences, roughly 64% of them seen just once. The sample comprised blood. These receptors were taken from a man between 18 and 35 years old in good health.

The V and J genes are TRBV15 and TRBJ2-5; TRBD2 is a possible D gene (6 bases). This CDR3 spans 15 amino acids. Per germline, CDR1 LNHNV and CDR2 YYDKDF (reference sequence). The V end lost 1 base, the J end lost 3 bases, and 12 bases lay between the germline ends. CDR3 in amino acids: CATSRGIGGEETQYF. CDR3 coding DNA: TGTGCCACCAGCAGAGGTATCGGGGGTGAAGAGACCCAGTACTTC. The whole variable domain, remainder taken from reference TRBV15 and TRBJ2-5, is DAMVIQNPRYQVTQFGKPVTLSCSQTLNHNVMYWYQQKSSQAPKLLFHYYDKDFNNEADTPDNFQSRRPNTSFCFLDIRSPGLGDTAMYLCATSRGIGGEETQYFGPGTRLLVL.

The chain links TRBV29-1 to TRBJ2-1, with 9 positions matching TRBD1. The germline CDR1 and CDR2 sequences are SQVTM and ANQGSEA. The CDR3 loop spans 16 amino acids. With 3 bases clipped from V and 1 base from J, the junction kept 7 bases outside the gene matches. CDR3 DNA: TGCAGCGTTGACGAGGGACAGGGAGGGTCCTACAATGAGCAGTTCTTC. Its protein is CSVDEGQGGSYNEQFF.

The chain uses TRBV7-2 and TRBJ2-5; D remains unclear. V gave up 4 bases and J gave up 2 bases, with 14 bases separating them. CDR1 and CDR2 (germline): SGHTA, FQGNSA. CDR3 length: 15 amino acids. CDR3 sequence: CASSWPGEDQETQYF. The CDR3 coding sequence is TGTGCCAGCAGCTGGCCGGGTGAGGATCAAGAGACCCAGTACTTC.

The chain carries TRBV3-1 and TRBJ2-1; D call uncertain. This CDR3 region has 14 residues. The germline gives CDR1 LGHDT, CDR2 YNNKEL (reference sequence). The V end was cut by 3 bases, the J end by 8 bases, with 14 bases between. The CDR3 bases are TGTGCCAGCAGCCAGCCGGGCGAGGTCCATGAGCAGTTCTTC. The encoded protein is CASSQPGEVHEQFF.

To note about this clonotype: Germline and junction disagree at one end, which may indicate a read error. This chain uses TRBV7-7 with TRBJ2-1; D call uncertain. There are 14 residues in the CDR3. Germline assignment: CDR1 SSHAT and CDR2 FNYEAQ (reference sequence). The CDR3 spells CASSLVVYSETQFF. CDR3 nucleotide sequence: TGTGCTAGCAGCCTAGTTGTGTATTCAGAGACCCAGTTCTTC. The whole variable domain, filled in from reference TRBV7-7 and TRBJ2-1, reads GAGVSQSPRYKVTKRGQDVTLRCDPISSHATLYWYQQALGQGPEFLTYFNYEAQPDKSGLPSDRFSAERPEGSISTLTIQRTEQRDSAMYRCASSLVVYSETQFFGPGTRLTVL.

This clonotype was picked up one time. The rearrangement uses TRBV27 and TRBJ2-7; D perhaps matches TRBD1 (6 bases). Trimming took 5 bases from V and 0 from J, leaving 14 bases between them. Germline V gives CDR1 MNHEY, CDR2 SMNVEV (reference sequence). The CDR3 is 15 residues long. The CDR3 bases are TGTGCCAGCAGTCCATACGACAGGAGCTCCTACGAGCAGTACTTC. Translated, it gives CASSPYDRSSYEQYF.

The sample holds a few counts of this clonotype. This chain uses TRBV9 with TRBJ2-7; weak D call: TRBD2 (6 bases). Germline values: CDR1 SGDLS, CDR2 YYNGEE. V was cut by 2 bases and J by 3 bases, with 15 bases left in between. The CDR3 spans 15 residues. CDR3 in amino acids: CASSVGGDGHYEQYF. The CDR3 DNA is TGTGCCAGCAGCGTGGGGGGAGATGGGCACTACGAGCAGTACTTC.

V and J are TRBV3-1 and TRBJ2-7, with 8 bases fitting TRBD2. Germline V gene data show CDR1 as LGHDT and CDR2 as YNNKEL (reference sequence). After removal of 0 bases from V and 1 base from J, the junction contained 11 bases not matched to a gene. This CDR3 comprises 18 residues. CDR3 nucleotide sequence: TGTGCCAGCAGCCAAGATATTGGCCCAGCGGGGGAATCCTACGAGCAGTACTTC. It translates to CASSQDIGPAGESYEQYF.

V is TRBV20-1 and J is TRBJ1-6; a possible D gene is TRBD1 (6 bases). Germline loops: CDR1 DFQATT, CDR2 SNEGSKA (reference sequence). The V gene lost 0 bases and the J gene lost 10 bases, with 10 bases spanning the gap. The CDR3 loop spans 13 amino acids. As DNA, the CDR3 is TGCAGTGCTAGAGACGACAGGTTCTCACCCCTCCACTTT. This translates into CSARDDRFSPLHF.

The V gene is TRBV4-3, the J gene TRBJ2-1; 9 bases are shared with TRBD2. The junction had 9 bases not matched to a gene; V was cut back by 4 bases and J by 5 bases. The V gene's germline CDR1 is LGHNA and CDR2 YSLEER. This CDR3 contains 16 residues. In nucleotides, the CDR3 is TGCGCCAGCAGCCCCATCCTAGCGGGGCTTGACAATGAGCAGTTCTTC. It encodes CASSPILAGLDNEQFF.

The rearrangement links TRBV4-3 to TRBJ2-1; 11 nucleotides match TRBD2. CDR3 length equals 16 residues. Per germline, CDR1 LGHNA and CDR2 YSLEER. Trimming at V came to 3 bases and at J to 3 bases, leaving 4 bases not matched to a gene. Here the CDR3 DNA reads TGCGCCAGCAGCCACGAACTAGCGGGGGTCTACAATGAGCAGTTCTTC. Residues: CASSHELAGVYNEQFF.

The gene calls are TRBV5-1 and TRBJ2-3; 15 nucleotides line up with TRBD2. Looked up from germline, CDR1 is SGHRS and CDR2 is YFSETQ. With V trimmed by 3 bases and J by 5 bases, 10 bases remained unmatched. The CDR3 is 18 amino acids. The CDR3 region is CASSSGLAGGPIGDTQYF. CDR3 nucleotides: TGCGCCAGCAGCTCCGGACTAGCGGGAGGGCCAATTGGAGATACGCAGTATTTT.

This chain connects TRBV4-1 to TRBJ2-7; D uncertain. Trimming took 1 base from V and 3 from J, leaving 13 bases between them. The CDR3 is 15 amino acids. CDR1 and CDR2 (germline): MGHRA, YSYEKL. Here the CDR3 reads CASSQALTDRYEQYF. For the CDR3, the DNA is TGCGCCAGCAGCCAAGCACTAACGGACCGCTACGAGCAGTACTTC.

This chain links TRBV9 with TRBJ1-1; D gene uncertain. The V gene's germline CDR1 is SGDLS and CDR2 YYNGEE. Trimming left V 1 base short and J 5 bases short, with 9 bases between. The CDR3 is 13 residues long. This chain's CDR3 is CASSVLGWTEAFF. CDR3 DNA: TGTGCCAGCAGCGTACTCGGCTGGACTGAAGCTTTCTTT.

This chain uses TRBV29-1 with TRBJ2-7; TRBD1 or TRBD2 may be the D gene (5 bases each). Between the trimmed V and J ends, which lost 5 bases and 7 bases, there was a span of 18 bases. Germline CDR1 and CDR2: SQVTM and ANQGSEA. CDR3 length: 13 residues. This chain's CDR3 is CSVRPGPTLEQYF. For the CDR3, the DNA is TGCAGCGTTAGGCCGGGACCCACTTTGGAGCAGTACTTC.

The V gene is TRBV20-1, the J gene TRBJ2-5, with D possibly being TRBD1 or TRBD2 (6 bases each). The closer fit of TRBJ2-7 to the DNA end suggests the J call may be wrong. The germline V gene encodes CDR1 DFQATT and CDR2 SNEGSKA (reference sequence). This CDR3 has 10 amino acids. In DNA form, the CDR3 reads TGCAGTGCTCCGGGGGCCGAGCAGTACTTC. This encodes CSAPGAEQYF.

DNA for the CDR3: TGCAGTGCCCCACTCGGGGGAAACTATGGCTACACCTTC. Protein sequence: CSAPLGGNYGYTF. The chain joins TRBV20-1 to TRBJ1-2; tentatively, D is TRBD1 (5 bases). The CDR3 length is 13 residues. CDR1 and CDR2 (germline): DFQATT, SNEGSKA (reference sequence). Trimming removed 6 bases at V and 2 bases at J, with 13 bases between.